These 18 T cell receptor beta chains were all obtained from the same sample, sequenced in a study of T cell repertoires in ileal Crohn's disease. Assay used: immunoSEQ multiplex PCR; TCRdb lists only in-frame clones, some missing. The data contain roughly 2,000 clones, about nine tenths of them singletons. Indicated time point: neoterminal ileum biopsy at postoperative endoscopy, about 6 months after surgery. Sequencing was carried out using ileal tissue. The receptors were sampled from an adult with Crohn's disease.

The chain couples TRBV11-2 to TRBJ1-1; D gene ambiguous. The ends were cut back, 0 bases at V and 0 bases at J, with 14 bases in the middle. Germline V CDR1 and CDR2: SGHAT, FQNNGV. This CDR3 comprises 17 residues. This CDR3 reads CASSLEALGSLNTEAFF. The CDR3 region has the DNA TGTGCCAGCAGCTTAGAGGCTTTAGGCAGCTTGAACACTGAAGCTTTCTTT.

The CDR3 DNA reads TGCGCCAGCAGCCAAGTAGTGGGGGGTCGGCAGCCCCAGCATTTT. Protein sequence: CASSQVVGGRQPQHF. The rearrangement joins TRBV4-1 to TRBJ1-5; a weak D match, TRBD1 (5 bases). Trimming stripped 1 base from V and 7 bases from J, with 14 bases between. The CDR3 runs 15 residues. Germline lookup yields CDR1 MGHRA and CDR2 YSYEKL.

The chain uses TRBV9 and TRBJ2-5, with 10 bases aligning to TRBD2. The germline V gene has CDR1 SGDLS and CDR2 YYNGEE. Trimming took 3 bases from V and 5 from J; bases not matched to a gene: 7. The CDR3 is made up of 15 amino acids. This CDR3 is CASSGAGTSVETQYF. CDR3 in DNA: TGTGCCAGCAGCGGGGCCGGGACTAGCGTTGAGACCCAGTACTTC.

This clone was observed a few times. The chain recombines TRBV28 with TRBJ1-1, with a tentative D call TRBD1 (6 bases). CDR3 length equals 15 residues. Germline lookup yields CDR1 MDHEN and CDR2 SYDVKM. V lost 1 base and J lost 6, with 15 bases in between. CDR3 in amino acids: CASSLSAGASSEAFF. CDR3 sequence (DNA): TGTGCCAGCAGTTTATCGGCAGGGGCGTCGTCTGAAGCTTTCTTT.

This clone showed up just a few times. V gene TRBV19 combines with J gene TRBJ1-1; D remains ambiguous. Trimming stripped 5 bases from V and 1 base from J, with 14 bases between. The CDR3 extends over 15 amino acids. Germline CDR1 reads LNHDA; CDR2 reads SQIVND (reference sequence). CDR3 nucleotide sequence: TGTGCCAGTAGTCCACTTCGACGGGCGAACACTGAAGCTTTCTTT. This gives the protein CASSPLRRANTEAFF.

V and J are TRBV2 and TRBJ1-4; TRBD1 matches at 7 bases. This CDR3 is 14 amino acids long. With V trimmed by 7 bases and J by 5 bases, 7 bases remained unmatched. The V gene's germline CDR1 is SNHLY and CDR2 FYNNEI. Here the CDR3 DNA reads TGTGCCAGCAAAAAGACAGGGATAAATGAAAAACTGTTTTTT. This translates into CASKKTGINEKLFF.

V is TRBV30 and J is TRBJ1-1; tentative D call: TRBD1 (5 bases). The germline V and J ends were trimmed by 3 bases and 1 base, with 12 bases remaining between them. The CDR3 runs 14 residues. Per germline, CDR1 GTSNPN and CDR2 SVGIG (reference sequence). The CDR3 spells CAWRRQSRNTEAFF. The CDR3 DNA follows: TGTGCCTGGAGAAGACAGTCCCGGAACACTGAAGCTTTCTTT. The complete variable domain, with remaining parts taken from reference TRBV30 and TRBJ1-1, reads SQTIHQWPATLVQPVGSPLSLECTVEGTSNPNLYWYRQAAGRGLQLLFYSVGIGQISSEVPQNLSASRPQDRQFILSSKKLLLSDSGFYLCAWRRQSRNTEAFFGQGTRLTVV.

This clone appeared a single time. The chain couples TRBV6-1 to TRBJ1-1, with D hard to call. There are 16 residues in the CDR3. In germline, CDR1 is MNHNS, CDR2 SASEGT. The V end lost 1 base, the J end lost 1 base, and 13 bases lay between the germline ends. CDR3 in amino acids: CASSEEVGRGNTEAFF. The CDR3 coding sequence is TGTGCCAGCAGTGAAGAAGTCGGACGGGGGAACACTGAAGCTTTCTTT.

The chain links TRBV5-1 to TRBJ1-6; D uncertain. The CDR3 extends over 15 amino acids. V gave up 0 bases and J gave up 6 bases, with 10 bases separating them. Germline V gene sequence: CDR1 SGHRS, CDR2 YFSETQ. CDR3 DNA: TGCGCCAGCAGCTTGGCCGAAGCGGGTAATTCACCCCTCCACTTT. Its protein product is CASSLAEAGNSPLHF.

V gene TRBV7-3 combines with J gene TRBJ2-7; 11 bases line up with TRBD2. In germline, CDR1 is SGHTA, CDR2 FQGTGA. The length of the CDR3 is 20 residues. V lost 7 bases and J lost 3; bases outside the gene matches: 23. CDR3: CASILFGVAGGPGRDYEQYF. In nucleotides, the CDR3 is TGTGCCAGCATCCTATTCGGGGTAGCGGGAGGGCCGGGACGAGACTACGAGCAGTACTTC.

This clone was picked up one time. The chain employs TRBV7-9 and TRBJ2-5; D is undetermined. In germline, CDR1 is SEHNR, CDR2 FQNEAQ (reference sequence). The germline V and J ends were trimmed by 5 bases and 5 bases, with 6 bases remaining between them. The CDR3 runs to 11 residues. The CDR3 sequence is CASSPKETQYF. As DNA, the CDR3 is TGTGCCAGCAGCCCAAAGGAGACCCAGTACTTC. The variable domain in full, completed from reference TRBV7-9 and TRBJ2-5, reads DTGVSQNPRHKITKRGQNVTFRCDPISEHNRLYWYRQTLGQGPEFLTYFQNEAQLEKSRLLSDRFSAERPKGSFSTLEIQRTEQGDSAMYLCASSPKETQYFGPGTRLLVL.

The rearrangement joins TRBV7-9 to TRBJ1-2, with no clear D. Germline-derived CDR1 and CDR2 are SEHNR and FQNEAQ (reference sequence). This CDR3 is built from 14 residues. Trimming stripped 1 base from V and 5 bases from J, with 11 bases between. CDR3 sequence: CASSLDAGSYGYTF. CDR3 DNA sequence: TGTGCCAGCAGCTTAGATGCGGGTTCGTATGGCTACACCTTC.

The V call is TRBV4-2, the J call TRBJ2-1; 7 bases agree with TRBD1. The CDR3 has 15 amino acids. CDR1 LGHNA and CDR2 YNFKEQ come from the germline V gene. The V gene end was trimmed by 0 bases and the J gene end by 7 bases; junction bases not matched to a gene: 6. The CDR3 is CASSQENDRVNEQFF. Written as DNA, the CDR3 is TGTGCCAGCAGCCAAGAAAACGACAGGGTGAATGAGCAGTTCTTC.

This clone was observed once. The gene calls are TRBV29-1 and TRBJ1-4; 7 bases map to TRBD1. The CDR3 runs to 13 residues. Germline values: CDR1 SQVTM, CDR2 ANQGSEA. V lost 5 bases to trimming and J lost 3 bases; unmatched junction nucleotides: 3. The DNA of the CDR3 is TGCAGCGTTTTCCAGGGGGCTAATGAAAAACTGTTTTTT. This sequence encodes CSVFQGANEKLFF.

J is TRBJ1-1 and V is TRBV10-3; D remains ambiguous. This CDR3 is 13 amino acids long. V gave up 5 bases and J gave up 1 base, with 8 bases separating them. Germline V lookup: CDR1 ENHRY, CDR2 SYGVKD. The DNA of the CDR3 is TGTGCCATCAGTCAGGAATGGAACACTGAAGCTTTCTTT. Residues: CAISQEWNTEAFF.

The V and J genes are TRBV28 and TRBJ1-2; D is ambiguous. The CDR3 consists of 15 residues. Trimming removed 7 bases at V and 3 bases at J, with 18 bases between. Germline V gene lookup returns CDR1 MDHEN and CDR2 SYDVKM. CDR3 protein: CASMSTGSGYYGYTF. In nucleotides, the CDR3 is TGTGCCAGCATGTCTACCGGATCGGGATACTATGGCTACACCTTC.

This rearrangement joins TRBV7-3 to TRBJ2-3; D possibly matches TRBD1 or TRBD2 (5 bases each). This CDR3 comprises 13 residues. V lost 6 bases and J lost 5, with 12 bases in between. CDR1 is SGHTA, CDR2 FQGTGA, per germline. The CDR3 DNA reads TGTGCCAGCAGGGGGGATGGCGGAGATACGCAGTATTTT. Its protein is CASRGDGGDTQYF.

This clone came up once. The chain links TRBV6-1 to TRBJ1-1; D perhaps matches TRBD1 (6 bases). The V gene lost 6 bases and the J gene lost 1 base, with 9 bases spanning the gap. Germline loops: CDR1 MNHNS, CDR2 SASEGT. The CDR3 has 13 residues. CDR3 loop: CASSAGQNTEAFF. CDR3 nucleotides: TGTGCCAGCAGCGCGGGACAGAACACTGAAGCTTTCTTT.